The clone carrying this T cell receptor beta chain has only a few counts. The sample is drawn from a study of T cells in Graves' hyperthyroidism and ophthalmopathy. The V gene's germline CDR1 is SGHVS and CDR2 FQNEAQ. This CDR3 has 15 amino acids. Trimming took 4 bases from V and 6 from J, leaving 19 bases between them. RNA transcripts served as the template for amplifying TCR beta CDR3 regions. An initial round of RT-PCR targeting the TCR CDR3 relied on the HTBI primer set. TCRdb ran MiXCR on the multiplex PCR reads and lists one entry per CDR3 protein. This table holds over 700,000 distinct CDR3 sequences, roughly 32% found once.

The source material was blood. This rearrangement joins TRBV7-8 to TRBJ2-7, with TRBD2 as a possible D gene (6 bases). This receptor was identified in a woman aged 40-49 years with Graves' hyperthyroidism. CDR3 sequence (DNA): TGTGCCAGCAGCTCGGCGACGGGAGCCCTACTCGAGCAGTACTTC. Amino acid sequence: CASSSATGALLEQYF.